The sequence of this T cell receptor (beta chain) was determined in a study of Ad26.COV2.S vaccination and SARS-CoV-2 variants. The table came from immunoSEQ multiplex PCR; TCRdb's copy has only in-frame clones and leaves some out. The profile shows roughly 380,000 clones, roughly 84% of them singletons. This CDR3 is 18 amino acids long. V was clipped by 4 bases and J by 0 bases; unmatched bases: 10. Noted treatment: 15 to 20 received Ad26.COV2.S at low or high dose, single or two shots; about 5 received placebo; per-sample allocation not given. On day 63 after the first injection, vaccine and placebo recipients gave samples.

The clonotype originates from a person aged 18 to 65 who received the Ad26.COV2.S COVID-19 vaccine or a placebo. The chain recombines TRBV23-1 with TRBJ1-5; TRBD1 matches 9 bases. TRBV23-1 is annotated as an ORF whose role is uncertain. The sequenced sample was peripheral blood, obtained in a trial of Ad26.COV2.S vaccine versus placebo. The CDR3 loop reads CASSPSGTGPDSNQPQHF. The CDR3 region has the DNA TGCGCCAGCAGTCCGTCGGGGACAGGGCCGGATAGCAATCAGCCCCAGCATTTT.